The present T cell receptor (beta chain) was sequenced within a study of T cells after yellow fever vaccination. Germline CDR1 reads SGHTA; CDR2 reads FQGNSA. Trimming shortened V by 4 bases and J by 11 bases, and 16 bases separated the two germline ends. The CDR3 has 13 amino acids. Template-switching 5'RACE yielded the TCR cDNA; a universal primer site and UMIs were added in the process. TCRdb re-called the 5' RACE reads through MiXCR, storing one row per CDR3 protein. This table has some 400,000 distinct CDR3 sequences, around 20% appearing once. This material consisted of PBMCs, taken before the yellow fever booster vaccination. The chain has TRBV7-2 and TRBJ2-3; D is unclear. This receptor was identified in a man aged 18-30 years who received the YFV17D yellow fever vaccine. The CDR3 bases are TGTGCCAGCAGCTCGGCCTCTCCCGACCGGCAGTATTTT. Translation: CASSSASPDRQYF. Variable domain in full (rest from reference TRBV7-2 and TRBJ2-3): GAGVSQSPSNKVTEKGKDVELRCDPISGHTALYWYRQSLGQGLEFLIYFQGNSAPDKSGLPSDRFSAERTGGSVSTLTIQRTQQEDSAVYLCASSSASPDRQYFGPGTRLTVL.